The next 30 T cell receptor beta chains were all read from a single sample in a study of shared clonotypes between healthy human individuals. Clones were sequenced by immunoSEQ multiplex PCR, and TCRdb holds only the in-frame ones, with some missing. The sample records over a million clones, approximately 72% being singletons. Sequencing input: memory CD4+ T cells sorted from blood. Subset indicated: CD45RA-negative fraction. The receptors here all came from a man younger than 30 in good health.

The CDR3 region is CASSSSGGNQPQHF. In nucleotides, the CDR3 is TGTGCCAGCAGCTCCTCCGGGGGCAATCAGCCCCAGCATTTT. The chain combines TRBV7-2 with TRBJ1-5; D uncertain. CDR1 is SGHTA and CDR2 is FQGNSA in the germline V gene. The V gene lost 4 bases and the J gene lost 2 bases, with 9 bases spanning the gap. CDR3 length equals 14 residues. The whole variable domain, filled in from reference TRBV7-2 and TRBJ1-5, reads GAGVSQSPSNKVTEKGKDVELRCDPISGHTALYWYRQSLGQGLEFLIYFQGNSAPDKSGLPSDRFSAERTGGSVSTLTIQRTQQEDSAVYLCASSSSGGNQPQHFGDGTRLSIL.

The genes are TRBV6-6 and TRBJ1-3; TRBD1 is a possible D gene (6 bases). The V and J ends lost 6 bases and 0 bases respectively, with 12 bases between them. CDR1 is MNHNY and CDR2 is SVGAGI in the germline V gene (reference sequence). CDR3 size: 15 residues. The CDR3 loop reads CASRFRGISGNTIYF. CDR3 sequence (DNA): TGTGCCAGCAGGTTCAGGGGCATCTCTGGAAACACCATATATTTT.

The chain uses TRBV5-6 and TRBJ1-1; possible D gene TRBD1, 5 bases. V lost 4 bases, J lost 1 base, and 20 bases lay in between. The CDR3 extends over 17 amino acids. Germline assignment: CDR1 SGHDT and CDR2 YYEEEE. The CDR3 reads CASSQMNSDTKNTEAFF. The DNA for the CDR3 is TGTGCCAGCAGCCAAATGAATTCGGACACGAAGAACACTGAAGCTTTCTTT. The entire variable domain, with the rest obtained from reference TRBV5-6 and TRBJ1-1, is as follows: DAGVTQSPTHLIKTRGQQVTLRCSPKSGHDTVSWYQQALGQGPQFIFQYYEEEERQRGNFPDRFSGHQFPNYSSELNVNALLLGDSALYLCASSQMNSDTKNTEAFFGQGTRLTVV.

This clone was counted only a few times. The genes are TRBV9 and TRBJ2-7, with 7 bases that match TRBD1. Trimming at V came to 4 bases and at J to 0 bases, leaving 7 bases not matched to a gene. CDR3 length equals 15 residues. The germline CDR1 and CDR2 sequences are SGDLS and YYNGEE. The CDR3 bases are TGTGCCAGCAGCCCCCCGACAGGGACCTCCTACGAGCAGTACTTC. This gives the protein CASSPPTGTSYEQYF.

This clone was found once. The chain recombines TRBV14 with TRBJ1-2; D uncertain. The germline V gene encodes CDR1 SGHDN and CDR2 FVKESK. There are 13 residues in the CDR3. V was trimmed by 0 bases and J by 8 bases, leaving 10 bases between them. CDR3 loop: CASSQEKFAGYTF. In DNA form, the CDR3 reads TGTGCCAGCAGCCAAGAAAAGTTTGCCGGCTACACCTTC.

The chain carries TRBV15 and TRBJ1-4; TRBD1 agrees at 7 bases. Trimming removed 5 bases from V and 4 bases from J; junction bases left unmatched: 10. This CDR3 region has 16 residues. Germline CDR1 LNHNV, CDR2 YYDKDF (reference sequence). CDR3 in DNA: TGTGCCACCAGCCCTTTGCCGGGACAGAGTAATGAAAAACTGTTTTTT. Encoded protein: CATSPLPGQSNEKLFF.

In this sample, this clone turned up a few times. V and J are TRBV10-3 and TRBJ1-1; 7 bases match TRBD1. The germline CDR1 and CDR2 sequences are ENHRY and SYGVKD. This CDR3 is built from 12 residues. J lost 7 bases, V lost 10 bases, and 9 bases had no gene match. CDR3 DNA: TGTGCCACCGGGTCAGCAGGGGGTGAAGCTTTCTTT. Translating gives CATGSAGGEAFF.

The chain is built from TRBV12-2 and TRBJ2-4; the table's TRBD1 call for D was not verified on the DNA. TRBV12-2 is tagged as a pseudogene. This CDR3 comprises 17 residues. CDR3 bases: TGTGCAAGTCGCGTACAGGGGATGCTTTTCGCCAAAAACATTCAGTACTTC. Its protein is CASRVQGMLFAKNIQYF.

The genes are TRBV7-9 and TRBJ2-1, with unresolved D. The CDR3 has 15 residues. The germline V gene has CDR1 SEHNR and CDR2 FQNEAQ (reference sequence). The V end lost 0 bases, the J end lost 5 bases, and 11 bases lay between the germline ends. The DNA for the CDR3 is TGTGCCAGCAGCTTAGCCCAGACTCCACACAATGAGCAGTTCTTC. The encoded protein is CASSLAQTPHNEQFF.

The chain is built from TRBV19 and TRBJ1-1, with TRBD1 as a possible D gene (6 bases). Trimming removed 3 bases at V and 2 bases at J, with 10 bases between. Germline V gene lookup returns CDR1 LNHDA and CDR2 SQIVND (reference sequence). CDR3 length: 14 residues. In DNA form, the CDR3 reads TGTGCCAGTAGTATCCAGGGGTTTAACACTGAAGCTTTCTTT. Translation gives CASSIQGFNTEAFF.

This clone came up many times. Additional DNA sequences in this sample encode the identical CDR3. The rearrangement uses TRBV30 and TRBJ2-3; D gene ambiguous. Germline V gives CDR1 GTSNPN, CDR2 SVGIG (reference sequence). Trimming stripped 2 bases from V and 4 bases from J, with 7 bases between. CDR3 length: 12 amino acids. CDR3 in DNA: TGTGCCTGGAGTCCTCGGGCAGATACGCAGTATTTT. This gives the protein CAWSPRADTQYF. Full variable domain (outside the CDR3, taken from reference TRBV30 and TRBJ2-3): SQTIHQWPATLVQPVGSPLSLECTVEGTSNPNLYWYRQAAGRGLQLLFYSVGIGQISSEVPQNLSASRPQDRQFILSSKKLLLSDSGFYLCAWSPRADTQYFGPGTRLTVL.

The chain has TRBV7-2 and TRBJ2-7; D is perhaps TRBD1 (6 bases). The CDR3 covers 14 residues. V was clipped by 3 bases and J by 4 bases, with 13 bases between them. CDR1 and CDR2 from the germline V gene are SGHTA and FQGNSA. The CDR3 coding sequence is TGTGCCAGCAGCTTTGCCCCGGACAGTTACGAGCAGTACTTC. The encoded protein is CASSFAPDSYEQYF.

The V gene is TRBV6-6, the J gene TRBJ2-1, with 10 positions matching TRBD2. Trimming removed 2 bases from V and 5 bases from J; junction bases left unmatched: 3. The germline V gene has CDR1 MNHNY and CDR2 SVGAGI (reference sequence). CDR3 length: 15 amino acids. The CDR3 reads CASSYKAGGHNEQFF. CDR3 nucleotides: TGTGCCAGCAGTTACAAAGCGGGGGGGCACAATGAGCAGTTCTTC.

V and J are TRBV7-9 and TRBJ2-5; perhaps TRBD1 as D (5 bases). Germline lookup yields CDR1 SEHNR and CDR2 FQNEAQ (reference sequence). The CDR3 contains 12 residues. Deletions cut 6 bases from V and 2 bases from J, with 7 bases between. The DNA for the CDR3 is TGTGCCAGCAGACCAGGGCAAGAGACCCAGTACTTC. This gives the protein CASRPGQETQYF.

This clone has more than one count but fewer than ten. The chain uses TRBV18 and TRBJ1-1; the match to TRBD1 covers 11 bases. This CDR3 contains 19 residues. CDR1 KGHSH and CDR2 LQKENI come from the germline V gene. With V trimmed by 5 bases and J by 3 bases, 17 bases remained unmatched. CDR3 in amino acids: CASSYPRTGGSVVYTEAFF. CDR3 coding DNA: TGTGCCAGCTCATATCCTCGGACAGGGGGCTCGGTTGTTTACACTGAAGCTTTCTTT.

This chain joins TRBV30 and TRBJ2-1, with a tentative D call TRBD2 (6 bases). The CDR3 covers 15 residues. Germline lookup yields CDR1 GTSNPN and CDR2 SVGIG (reference sequence). V lost 3 bases and J lost 7, with 19 bases in between. The CDR3, as DNA: TGTGCCTGGAGAAGGGTCGGCGGGGTGGGAAATGAGCAGTTCTTC. Protein product: CAWRRVGGVGNEQFF.

The chain is built from TRBV29-1 and TRBJ1-6; weak D call: TRBD1 (6 bases). The CDR3 extends over 14 amino acids. In germline, CDR1 is SQVTM, CDR2 ANQGSEA. Trimming stripped 5 bases from V and 4 bases from J, with 12 bases between. Here the CDR3 DNA reads TGCAGCGTTCAAAGGGGGGGATATAATTCACCCCTCCACTTT. As protein: CSVQRGGYNSPLHF.

The gene calls are TRBV4-3 and TRBJ2-2, with unresolved D. The CDR3 totals 18 residues. The germline V and J ends were trimmed by 0 bases and 7 bases, with 21 bases remaining between them. Germline V gene data show CDR1 as LGHNA and CDR2 as YSLEER. CDR3 nucleotide sequence: TGCGCCAGCAGCCAAGATAACGTGGCCTCTCGGTGGGTCGGGGAGCTGTTTTTT. Its protein product is CASSQDNVASRWVGELFF.

The gene calls are TRBV5-1 and TRBJ1-1; a weak D match, TRBD1 (6 bases). The germline V gene has CDR1 SGHRS and CDR2 YFSETQ. The germline V and J ends were trimmed by 0 bases and 5 bases, with 14 bases remaining between them. CDR3 length equals 15 residues. The CDR3 coding sequence is TGCGCCAGCAGCTTGGCCTGGGGGGGCCAGACTGAAGCTTTCTTT. This translates into CASSLAWGGQTEAFF.

Only a few counts were recorded for this clone. V gene TRBV6-6 combines with J gene TRBJ2-3; D may be TRBD1 (5 bases). The V end was cut by 6 bases, the J end by 4 bases, with 11 bases between. Germline assignment: CDR1 MNHNY and CDR2 SVGAGI (reference sequence). This CDR3 is 13 amino acids long. DNA of the CDR3: TGTGCCAGCAGCCCCCCAGGGTCAGATACGCAGTATTTT. This translates into CASSPPGSDTQYF.

The J gene is TRBJ2-7, the V gene TRBV6-1, with TRBD2 identical over 8 bases. Trimming took 2 bases from V and 2 from J; bases not matched to a gene: 5. Germline-derived CDR1 and CDR2 are MNHNS and SASEGT. CDR3 length: 15 residues. The DNA of the CDR3 is TGTGCCAGCAGTGAAATGGGACTAGTCCCCTACGAGCAGTACTTC. This gives the protein CASSEMGLVPYEQYF.

The chain has TRBV1 and TRBJ2-1; whether TRBD2, the table's D call, matches the DNA was not checked. TRBV1 represents a pseudogene. The CDR3 covers 14 residues. The CDR3 loop reads CTSSTPSGSRKQFF. The CDR3 DNA reads TGCACCAGCAGCACGCCCTCGGGGTCGCGGAAACAGTTCTTC.

This clone appeared a few times. The chain recombines TRBV7-8 with TRBJ1-1, with D possibly matching TRBD1 (6 bases). This CDR3 contains 15 residues. Germline V lookup: CDR1 SGHVS, CDR2 FQNEAQ. V lost 4 bases and J lost 5, with 17 bases in between. The CDR3 region is CASSSRQALRTEAFF. Written as DNA, the CDR3 is TGTGCCAGCAGCTCCCGACAGGCTCTACGGACTGAAGCTTTCTTT. Full variable domain (remainder filled in from reference TRBV7-8 and TRBJ1-1): GAGVSQSPRYKVAKRGQDVALRCDPISGHVSLFWYQQALGQGPEFLTYFQNEAQLDKSGLPSDRFFAERPEGSVSTLKIQRTQQEDSAVYLCASSSRQALRTEAFFGQGTRLTVV.

V gene TRBV6-6 combines with J gene TRBJ2-2; TRBD1 matches 7 bases. This CDR3 region has 14 residues. From germline, CDR1 is MNHNY and CDR2 SVGAGI (reference sequence). V was pared by 7 bases and J by 4 bases, with 6 bases of the junction left unmatched. The chain's CDR3 is CASTQGISTGELFF. CDR3 in DNA: TGTGCCAGCACACAGGGGATAAGCACCGGGGAGCTGTTTTTT.

The rearrangement links TRBV5-4 to TRBJ2-1; D remains ambiguous. In germline, CDR1 is SGHNT, CDR2 YYREEE (reference sequence). CDR3 length: 15 amino acids. V was cut by 4 bases and J by 0 bases, with 11 bases left in between. The CDR3 sequence: CASSPDLSSYNEQFF. CDR3 nucleotide sequence: TGTGCCAGCAGCCCCGACTTGAGCTCCTACAATGAGCAGTTCTTC.

The V and J genes are TRBV5-4 and TRBJ2-3, with a weak D call TRBD2 (5 bases). Germline V gene sequence: CDR1 SGHNT, CDR2 YYREEE (reference sequence). V was shortened by 0 bases and J by 5 bases, with 10 bases between the two germline ends. The CDR3 covers 14 residues. CDR3 nucleotides: TGTGCCAGCAGCTTGGAGAGGGCGGGAGATACGCAGTATTTT. Protein product: CASSLERAGDTQYF.

This chain uses TRBV6-1 with TRBJ2-7, with D possibly matching TRBD1 (6 bases). Germline V gene data show CDR1 as MNHNS and CDR2 as SASEGT. V lost 5 bases to trimming and J lost 3 bases, with 11 bases between them. The CDR3 extends over 13 amino acids. The CDR3 protein is CASSSDRRYEQYF. CDR3 sequence (DNA): TGTGCCAGCAGTTCCGACAGGCGCTACGAGCAGTACTTC.

This clone has just a few counts. The chain employs TRBV21-1 and TRBJ1-1; no DNA check was done on the table's D call, TRBD1. TRBV21-1 is a listed pseudogene. This CDR3 is built from 18 residues. This chain's CDR3 is CASSKDRGPVAMNTEAFF. CDR3 sequence (DNA): TGTGCCAGCAGCAAAGACAGGGGGCCCGTCGCCATGAACACTGAAGCTTTCTTT.

The CDR3 DNA reads TGTGCCTCCTGGAGAGGAGGCAACGAGCAGTACTTC. Translating it yields CASWRGGNEQYF. The chain recombines TRBV6-5 with TRBJ2-5, with D possibly being TRBD2 (5 bases). The J call may be wrong; the DNA end is better matched by TRBJ2-7. Germline CDR1 MNHEY, CDR2 SVGAGI. The CDR3 length is 12 residues.

This clone has a count of ten or more. This specimen includes other DNA sequences encoding the same CDR3. The rearrangement links TRBV2 to TRBJ2-3; TRBD1 aligns across 9 bases. This CDR3 has 15 amino acids. Unmatched junction bases numbered 3, after V lost 5 bases and J lost 0 bases. Germline CDR1 SNHLY, CDR2 FYNNEI. The CDR3 bases are TGTGCCAGCAGTAGGACAGGGGTTAGCACAGATACGCAGTATTTT. The encoded protein is CASSRTGVSTDTQYF.